The clone carrying this T cell receptor (beta chain) has just one count. These data come from a study of cytomegalovirus exposure and HLA in healthy donors. Use of 60 Vbeta and 13 Jbeta primers characterized the PCR. Measured with immunoSEQ multiplex PCR; TCRdb has only the in-frame clones, and not every one. The sample lists about 120,000 clones, 80% occurring once. The germline V gene encodes CDR1 MGHRA and CDR2 YSYEKL. Trimming took 4 bases from V and 4 from J; bases not matched to a gene: 7. The CDR3 extends over 15 amino acids. This receptor was obtained from a man aged 25 to 40 in good health and CMV-seropositive. V is TRBV4-1 and J is TRBJ2-5, with 9 bases matching TRBD1. The sequencing sample was made of PBMCs. The DNA of the CDR3 is TGCGCCAGCAGCCGGGGACAGGGAGGGCGAGAGACCCAGTACTTC. This translates into CASSRGQGGRETQYF.